The present T cell receptor (beta chain) was sequenced within a study of cytomegalovirus exposure and HLA in healthy donors. Study-level information: An early release of data contained tens of millions of unique TCRs, which came from HLA-typed donors.

Study-wide results and limits: Sequencing depth roughly uniform across donors was assumed in presence/absence analyses. In a later analysis, most CMV-associated TCR beta chains appeared HLA-restricted. Diagnosis of cytomegalovirus status made by the classifier reportedly showed high specificity and sensitivity.

Primers included in the PCR were 60 Vbeta and 13 Jbeta primers. The repertoire was sequenced with immunoSEQ multiplex PCR; TCRdb's copy has only in-frame clones and lacks some. The profile shows 50,000 to 55,000 clones, over 75% of them singletons. On this clone itself: No antigen is known for it.

The CDR3 runs to 13 residues. The ends lost 4 bases at V and 7 bases at J; junction bases unmatched: 6. Germline CDR1 and CDR2: SEHNR and FQNEAQ (reference sequence). This sequence joins TRBV7-9 and TRBJ1-2; 7 bases line up with TRBD1. The sequencing input was PBMCs. The receptor's source is a boy under 18 in good health and CMV-seropositive. The CDR3 DNA reads as TGTGCCAGCAGCTCATTGGACAGGAGTGGCTACACCTTC. It yields the protein CASSSLDRSGYTF.